The clone carrying this T cell receptor (beta chain) was found a few times. Antigen specificity is unknown. Unique molecular identifiers were incorporated during preparation of the TCRbeta library. TCRdb reprocessed the PCR reads with MiXCR, giving one entry per CDR3 protein. Among a few hundred thousand distinct CDR3 sequences listed, approximately 42% were seen once. V shed 6 bases and J shed 4 bases, with 10 bases lying between them. The CDR3 length is 12 residues. Per the germline V gene, CDR1 is WSHSY and CDR2 is SAAADI. This sample was included in a study of T-cell reconstitution after alpha-beta-depleted transplantation in children. Findings and caveats of the study: In some patients, recipient T cells and intrathymic progenitors surviving conditioning explained high day-60 diversity. Reportedly, alpha-beta T cells present about two months post-transplant originated from several hundred expanded clones of graft origin. At the one-year point after transplant, T-cell counts and TCRbeta diversity were found to come mostly from T cells that had been newly produced.

The TCR sequence derives from a girl aged 2-9 years with aplastic anemia, due to receive a stem cell transplant. V usage is TRBV10-2 and J usage is TRBJ2-7; D unclear. The sample in question was PBMCs, obtained before TCRalphabeta/CD19-depleted stem cell transplant. CDR3 in amino acids: CASSLTEYEQYF. CDR3 in DNA: TGCGCCAGCAGCCTGACCGAGTACGAGCAGTACTTC.